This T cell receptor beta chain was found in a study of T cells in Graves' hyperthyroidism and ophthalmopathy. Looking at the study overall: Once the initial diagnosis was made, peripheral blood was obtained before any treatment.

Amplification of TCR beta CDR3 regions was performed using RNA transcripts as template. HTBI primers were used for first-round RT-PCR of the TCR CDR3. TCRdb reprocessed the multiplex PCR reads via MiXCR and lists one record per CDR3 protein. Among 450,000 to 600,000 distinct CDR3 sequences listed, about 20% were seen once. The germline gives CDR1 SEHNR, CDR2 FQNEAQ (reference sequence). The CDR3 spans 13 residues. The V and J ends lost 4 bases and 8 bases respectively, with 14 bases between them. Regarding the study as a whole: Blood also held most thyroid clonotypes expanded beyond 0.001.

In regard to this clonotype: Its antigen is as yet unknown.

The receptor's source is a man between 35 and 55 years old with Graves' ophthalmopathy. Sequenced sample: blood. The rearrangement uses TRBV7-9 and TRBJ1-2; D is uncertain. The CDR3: CASSSAVYDGYTF. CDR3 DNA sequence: TGTGCCAGCAGCTCCGCGGTGTATGACGGCTACACCTTC.